The 30 T cell receptor beta chains reported below all come from one sample, sequenced in a study of blood T cells in healthy people across ages. A second roughly 7 to 11 cycle PCR used barcoded and J-beta primers. TCRdb used MiXCR to reprocess the 5' RACE reads, holding one entry per CDR3 protein. The sample lists about 1.5 million distinct CDR3 sequences, approximately 40% seen once, with approximately 7.9% in the top ten. Sequencing was performed on blood. The receptor set was obtained from a woman aged 18-29 years in good health.

This clonotype was observed at least ten times. The V and J genes are TRBV10-3 and TRBJ2-5; tentative D call: TRBD2 (6 bases). This CDR3 has 15 residues. Trimming pared 6 bases from V and 2 bases from J, leaving 16 bases between. Per the germline V gene, CDR1 is ENHRY and CDR2 is SYGVKD. The CDR3 region has the DNA TGTGCCATCAGCGCAGCTAGCGCCGATCAAGAGACCCAGTACTTC. As protein: CAISAASADQETQYF.

This clonotype was found a few times. The V gene is TRBV12-3 or TRBV12-4, the J gene TRBJ2-1, with TRBD2 matching 9 bases. TRBJ2-7 matches the DNA end more closely, so the J call is doubtful. CDR3 length equals 15 residues. CDR3 bases: TGTGCCAGCAAGATTAGCGGGGGCTCCTACAATGAGCAGTACTTC. Residues: CASKISGGSYNEQYF.

V usage is TRBV9 and J usage is TRBJ2-3; D is unclear. The CDR3 spans 13 residues. CDR1 and CDR2 from the germline V gene are SGDLS and YYNGEE. Between the trimmed V and J ends, which lost 2 bases and 2 bases, there was a span of 6 bases. The DNA for the CDR3 is TGTGCCAGCAGCGTTTCCTACACAGATACGCAGTATTTT. It specifies CASSVSYTDTQYF.

The chain couples TRBV10-2 to TRBJ1-2; 7 bases line up with TRBD1. V dropped 2 bases and J dropped 5; count of bases not matched to a gene: 5. Germline CDR1 and CDR2: WSHSY and SAAADI. The CDR3 contains 14 residues. In DNA form, the CDR3 reads TGCGCCAGCAGTGAGGCGGGACAGTTATATGGCTACACCTTC. Amino acid sequence: CASSEAGQLYGYTF.

V usage is TRBV5-6 and J usage is TRBJ2-7; 7 nucleotides line up with TRBD2. The germline CDR1 and CDR2 sequences are SGHDT and YYEEEE. The ends lost 6 bases at V and 0 bases at J; junction bases unmatched: 9. CDR3 length: 15 amino acids. CDR3: CASNLGGYSSYEQYF. In DNA form, the CDR3 reads TGTGCCAGCAACCTCGGGGGGTATAGCTCCTACGAGCAGTACTTC.

This clonotype was detected a few times. This chain joins TRBV3-1 and TRBJ2-3; no firm D call. The CDR3 consists of 15 residues. CDR1 LGHDT and CDR2 YNNKEL come from the germline V gene (reference sequence). Trimming removed 4 bases at V and 6 bases at J, with 17 bases between. In DNA form, the CDR3 reads TGTGCCAGCAGCCTCACTCGAAGAAGGGCGGATACGCAGTATTTT. Residues: CASSLTRRRADTQYF.

The chain has TRBV5-1 and TRBJ2-1, with D unresolved. V was cut by 0 bases and J by 6 bases, with 7 bases left in between. CDR3 size: 13 residues. Looked up from germline, CDR1 is SGHRS and CDR2 is YFSETQ. The CDR3 nucleotides are TGCGCCAGCAGCTTGGCTGTCTTCAATGAGCAGTTCTTC. Amino acids: CASSLAVFNEQFF. Filled out from reference TRBV5-1 and TRBJ2-1, the complete variable domain reads KAGVTQTPRYLIKTRGQQVTLSCSPISGHRSVSWYQQTPGQGLQFLFEYFSETQRNKGNFPGRFSGRQFSNSRSEMNVSTLELGDSALYLCASSLAVFNEQFFGPGTRLTVL.

V usage is TRBV7-2 and J usage is TRBJ1-1; D ambiguous. The CDR3 extends over 13 amino acids. CDR1 and CDR2 from the germline V gene are SGHTA and FQGNSA. Trimming removed 5 bases from V and 1 base from J, with 8 bases in between. CDR3: CASSAEENTEAFF. The CDR3 region has the DNA TGTGCCAGCAGCGCTGAGGAGAACACTGAAGCTTTCTTT.

The chain employs TRBV2 and TRBJ1-2, with 8 bases aligning to TRBD1. The CDR3 sequence is 14 residues long. Looked up from germline, CDR1 is SNHLY and CDR2 is FYNNEI. With 6 bases clipped from V and 4 bases from J, the junction kept 7 bases outside the gene matches. CDR3 DNA sequence: TGTGCCAGCAGCCAGGGGGCGCGAGGCTATGGCTACACCTTC. Protein sequence: CASSQGARGYGYTF.

This clonotype turned up a few times. This chain links TRBV7-9 with TRBJ1-5; TRBD1 aligns across 7 bases. The CDR3 contains 18 residues. With 5 bases clipped from V and 5 bases from J, the junction kept 18 bases outside the gene matches. Per germline, CDR1 SEHNR and CDR2 FQNEAQ (reference sequence). CDR3: CASSLGDSAIGVDQPQHF. In nucleotides, the CDR3 is TGTGCCAGCAGCCTCGGGGACAGCGCTATCGGCGTGGATCAGCCCCAGCATTTT.

This clonotype was observed a few times. The chain links TRBV11-2 to TRBJ2-3; 9 positions match TRBD2. J gave up 4 bases and V 3 bases, and 8 bases lay outside the gene matches. The germline V gene encodes CDR1 SGHAT and CDR2 FQNNGV. This CDR3 spans 16 amino acids. CDR3 residues: CASSFFSGGIADTQYF. The CDR3 DNA reads TGTGCCAGCAGCTTCTTTAGCGGGGGCATCGCAGATACGCAGTATTTT.

The CDR3 nucleotides are TGTGCCAGCAGCTTAGGAGGGCTCTATAGCAATCAGCCCCAGCATTTT. Protein: CASSLGGLYSNQPQHF. The V and J genes are TRBV7-8 and TRBJ1-5; D remains ambiguous. CDR3 size: 16 residues. Germline values: CDR1 SGHVS, CDR2 FQNEAQ. V lost 1 base and J lost 0, with 10 bases in between. The variable domain in full, completed from reference TRBV7-8 and TRBJ1-5, reads GAGVSQSPRYKVAKRGQDVALRCDPISGHVSLFWYQQALGQGPEFLTYFQNEAQLDKSGLPSDRFFAERPEGSVSTLKIQRTQQEDSAVYLCASSLGGLYSNQPQHFGDGTRLSIL.

Remarks on this clonotype: A read error may explain this, as a much larger clone is one base away. V and J are TRBV3-1 and TRBJ2-3, with TRBD2 identical over 10 bases. CDR1 is LGHDT and CDR2 is YNNKEL in the germline V gene (reference sequence). Trimming removed 6 bases from V and 1 base from J; junction bases left unmatched: 7. The CDR3 is 16 residues long. CDR3: CASSYAGTSGTDTQYF. For the CDR3, the DNA is TGTGCCAGCAGTTACGCCGGGACTAGCGGCACAGATACGCAGTATTTT.

To note about this clonotype: Compared with germline, one end of the junction differs, possibly owing to a read error. The chain is built from TRBV5-1 and TRBJ2-3; D perhaps matches TRBD2 (5 bases). The germline V gene has CDR1 SGHRS and CDR2 YFSETQ. The CDR3 has 16 residues. The CDR3 nucleotides are TGCGCCAGCAGCTTGGAGTACGGGGATGGCACAGATATGCAGTATTTT. It encodes CASSLEYGDGTDMQYF.

Turning to this clonotype: A much larger clonotype is one base distant, so this may be a read error. The gene calls are TRBV20-1 and TRBJ2-3; 7 bases align to TRBD2. The germline V gene has CDR1 DFQATT and CDR2 SNEGSKA (reference sequence). V lost 1 base and J lost 2; bases outside the gene matches: 12. This CDR3 has 17 amino acids. CDR3 DNA sequence: TGCAGTGCTAGAGGGCCGCGACGAGCGGGGAACACAGATACGCAGTATTTT. Translation: CSARGPRRAGNTDTQYF.

This clonotype has a handful of counts. The gene calls are TRBV5-1 and TRBJ1-4, with D perhaps TRBD1 (5 bases). The germline V gene encodes CDR1 SGHRS and CDR2 YFSETQ. The CDR3 extends over 15 amino acids. V was pared by 0 bases and J by 3 bases, with 9 bases between. The DNA of the CDR3 is TGCGCCAGCAGCTTGGGAGGGGCCGCTAATGAAAAACTGTTTTTT. As protein: CASSLGGAANEKLFF. Using reference TRBV5-1 and TRBJ1-4 for the parts outside the CDR3, the full variable domain is KAGVTQTPRYLIKTRGQQVTLSCSPISGHRSVSWYQQTPGQGLQFLFEYFSETQRNKGNFPGRFSGRQFSNSRSEMNVSTLELGDSALYLCASSLGGAANEKLFFGSGTQLSVL.

This clonotype was seen a handful of times. For the CDR3, the DNA is TGTGCCAGCAGTTTATCGGGGGTATACTCTGGGCAGTACTTC. Its translation is CASSLSGVYSGQYF. The rearrangement joins TRBV27 to TRBJ2-5; D may match TRBD1 or TRBD2 (5 bases each). The CDR3 is made up of 14 amino acids. Looked up from germline, CDR1 is MNHEY and CDR2 is SMNVEV (reference sequence). The germline V and J ends were trimmed by 0 bases and 11 bases, with 16 bases remaining between them.

The chain combines TRBV7-2 with TRBJ2-1, with D possibly TRBD1 on 5 matching bases. V lost 4 bases, J lost 4 bases, and 14 bases lay in between. The CDR3 contains 15 residues. From germline, CDR1 is SGHTA and CDR2 FQGNSA. The CDR3 region has the DNA TGTGCCAGCAGCTCCCGCCTGGGGCCGTACAATGAGCAGTTCTTC. This encodes CASSSRLGPYNEQFF.

In DNA, the CDR3 is TGTGCCAGCGGGACAAGTAACAATCAGCCCCAGCATTTT. Protein sequence: CASGTSNNQPQHF. V and J are TRBV6-5 and TRBJ1-5, with D possibly TRBD1 on 6 matching bases. Germline V CDR1 and CDR2: MNHEY, SVGAGI. The CDR3 sequence is 13 residues long. Trimming took off 8 bases at V and 3 bases at J, with 11 bases between the two ends.

This clonotype has just a few counts. The chain uses TRBV24-1 and TRBJ1-6; D is uncertain. Trimming took 3 bases from V and 8 from J, leaving 7 bases between them. In germline, CDR1 is KGHDR, CDR2 SFDVKD. The length of the CDR3 is 13 residues. DNA of the CDR3: TGTGCCACCAGTGATGTGCCGGATTCACCCCTCCACTTT. This gives the protein CATSDVPDSPLHF.

The chain links TRBV4-2 to TRBJ2-7; unclear D gene. The CDR3 spans 14 residues. Germline CDR1 reads LGHNA; CDR2 reads YNFKEQ. Trimming pared 0 bases from V and 2 bases from J, leaving 8 bases between. The CDR3 sequence: CASSQESWTYEQYF. The CDR3 nucleotides are TGTGCCAGCAGCCAAGAAAGCTGGACCTACGAGCAGTACTTC.

This clonotype was counted a few times. The genes are TRBV20-1 and TRBJ1-1; a weak D match, TRBD1 (5 bases). The germline gives CDR1 DFQATT, CDR2 SNEGSKA (reference sequence). The CDR3 length is 15 residues. V lost 0 bases and J lost 0, with 11 bases in between. CDR3 in DNA: TGCAGTGCTAGAGAACAGGTTTTAATGAACACTGAAGCTTTCTTT. Its protein is CSAREQVLMNTEAFF.

The chain carries TRBV10-3 and TRBJ2-3; no clear D. There are 14 residues in the CDR3. V was shortened by 9 bases and J by 0 bases, with 13 bases between the two germline ends. Germline V CDR1 and CDR2: ENHRY, SYGVKD. CDR3 coding DNA: TGTGCCATATCCTGGGGTGTTAGCACAGATACGCAGTATTTT. Amino acids: CAISWGVSTDTQYF.

V is TRBV27 and J is TRBJ2-5, with D hard to call. The germline V gene encodes CDR1 MNHEY and CDR2 SMNVEV (reference sequence). Trimming took 6 bases from V and 4 from J, leaving 15 bases between them. The CDR3 covers 14 residues. CDR3 bases: TGTGCCAGCAGCCGAGGCCAGGTCCGAGAGACCCAGTACTTC. Protein product: CASSRGQVRETQYF.

The chain has TRBV12-3 or TRBV12-4 and TRBJ2-2, with D uncertain. V was cut by 5 bases and J by 4 bases, with 8 bases left in between. The CDR3 length is 13 residues. CDR3 DNA sequence: TGTGCCAGCAGTCGCGCCTCCACCGGGGAGCTGTTTTTT. The encoded protein is CASSRASTGELFF.

The chain uses TRBV12-3 or TRBV12-4 and TRBJ2-7, with TRBD2 matching over 13 bases. The trim removed 5 bases at V and 7 bases at J, leaving 14 bases unmatched. The CDR3 sequence is 17 residues long. The CDR3 spells CASSRTSGGPPWNEQYF. DNA of the CDR3: TGTGCCAGCAGTCGGACTAGCGGGGGCCCCCCGTGGAATGAGCAGTACTTC.

Comments on this clonotype: One end of the junction does not line up with germline, which may come from a read error. The rearrangement joins TRBV7-2 to TRBJ2-7; either TRBD1 or TRBD2 may supply D (6 bases each). The V gene's germline CDR1 is SGHTA and CDR2 FQGNSA. This CDR3 has 14 residues. CDR3 sequence (DNA): TGTGTCAGCAGCTCCGGGGGCAGGAGCTACGAGCAGTACTTC. Amino acid sequence: CVSSSGGRSYEQYF.

The gene calls are TRBV2 and TRBJ1-2; tentative D call: TRBD1 (5 bases). The germline CDR1 and CDR2 sequences are SNHLY and FYNNEI. The CDR3 runs to 14 residues. Deletions cut 1 base from V and 3 bases from J, with 9 bases between. CDR3 residues: CASSEGRGDYGYTF. CDR3 nucleotide sequence: TGTGCCAGCAGTGAAGGGAGGGGAGACTATGGCTACACCTTC.

V usage is TRBV13 and J usage is TRBJ1-1; no definite D call. V lost 8 bases and J lost 6, with 16 bases in between. The V gene's germline CDR1 is PRHDT and CDR2 FYEKMQ (reference sequence). The CDR3 is 13 amino acids. The CDR3 bases are TGTGCCAGCGGCGCTGGAATGTCGGCTGAAGCTTTCTTT. Translation gives CASGAGMSAEAFF.

V gene TRBV7-2 combines with J gene TRBJ2-5; D gene uncertain. The germline CDR1 and CDR2 sequences are SGHTA and FQGNSA. This CDR3 spans 13 amino acids. Between the trimmed V and J ends, which lost 1 base and 5 bases, there was a span of 8 bases. CDR3 loop: CASSLGRAETQYF. The CDR3 DNA is TGTGCCAGCAGCTTAGGAAGGGCTGAGACCCAGTACTTC.